These 5 T cell receptor beta chains originate from one sample sequenced in a study of blood T cells in healthy people across ages. A J-beta primer mix and a sample-barcoded 5' primer were used in a second PCR of roughly 6 to 12 cycles. TCRdb redid the calling of the 5' RACE reads with MiXCR, one entry per CDR3 protein. Here the sample spans some 790,000 distinct CDR3 sequences, about 30% being singletons. The sample comprised blood. These receptors were collected from a woman of 80 years or more in good health.

This clonotype has ten or more counts. V and J are TRBV6-1 and TRBJ1-2; TRBD1 aligns across 9 bases. This CDR3 is 14 amino acids long. V lost 7 bases and J lost 7; bases outside the gene matches: 10. Germline lookup yields CDR1 MNHNS and CDR2 SASEGT. CDR3 bases: TGTGCCAGCACCACCAGGGGACAGGGAAGTGGCTACACCTTC. Translated, it gives CASTTRGQGSGYTF.

This clonotype was seen only a few times. Since a much larger clone is just one base distant, this may be a read error. The rearrangement links TRBV6-6 to TRBJ2-3; D is ambiguous. The germline CDR1 and CDR2 sequences are MNHNY and SVGAGI (reference sequence). Trimming left V 0 bases short and J 6 bases short, with 13 bases between. CDR3 size: 15 residues. DNA of the CDR3: TGTGCCAGCAGTTACTCGGCAGCAATCAGGGATACGCAGTATTTT. It yields the protein CASSYSAAIRDTQYF.

The chain joins TRBV5-4 to TRBJ1-1; unclear D gene. This CDR3 has 14 residues. V gave up 2 bases and J gave up 1 base, with 9 bases separating them. Germline CDR1 reads SGHNT; CDR2 reads YYREEE (reference sequence). CDR3 protein: CASSLEPTNTEAFF. The CDR3 nucleotides are TGTGCCAGCAGCTTAGAACCTACGAACACTGAAGCTTTCTTT.

In the case of this clonotype: At one boundary the junction diverges from the germline segment, which might be a read error. The V gene is TRBV11-3, the J gene TRBJ1-2, with unresolved D. The V gene's germline CDR1 is SGHNT and CDR2 YENEEA. This CDR3 is built from 14 residues. CDR3 protein: CASSLAARLRGYIF. The CDR3 DNA sequence: TGTGCCAGCAGCTTGGCCGCGAGGTTAAGAGGCTACATCTTC.

This clonotype was detected once. A much larger clone lies one base from this, so it may be a read error. The chain recombines TRBV2 with TRBJ1-2; 9 nucleotides match TRBD1. From germline, CDR1 is SNHLY and CDR2 FYNNEI. The CDR3 has 14 residues. The DNA of the CDR3 is TGTGCCTGCAGTGGTGGGACAGGGAACTATGGCTACACCTTC. Translated, it gives CACSGGTGNYGYTF.